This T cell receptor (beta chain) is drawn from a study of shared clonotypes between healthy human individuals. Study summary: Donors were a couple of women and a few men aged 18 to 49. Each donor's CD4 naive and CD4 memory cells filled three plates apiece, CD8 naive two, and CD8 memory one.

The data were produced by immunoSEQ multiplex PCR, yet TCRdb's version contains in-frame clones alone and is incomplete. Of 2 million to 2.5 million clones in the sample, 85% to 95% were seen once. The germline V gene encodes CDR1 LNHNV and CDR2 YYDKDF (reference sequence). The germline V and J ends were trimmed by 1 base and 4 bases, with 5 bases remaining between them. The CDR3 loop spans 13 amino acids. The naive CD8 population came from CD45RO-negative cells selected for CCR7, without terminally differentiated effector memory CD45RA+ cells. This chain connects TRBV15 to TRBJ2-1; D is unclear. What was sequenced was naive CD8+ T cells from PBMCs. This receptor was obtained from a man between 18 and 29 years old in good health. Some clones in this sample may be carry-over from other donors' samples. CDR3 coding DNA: TGTGCCACCAGCAGAGCCAGTTACAATGAGCAGTTCTTC. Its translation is CATSRASYNEQFF.